The 8 T cell receptor beta chains in this list originate from one sample, sequenced in a study of regulatory T cells in long-lasting Graves disease. Time point defined: persistent/refractory GD, antithyroid drugs over 5 years with positive TRAb. There was RNA extracted from PBMCs, and the TCR library was made from it. CDR3-region Arm-PCR and iRepertoire HTBI primers produced the TCR beta libraries. TCRdb used MiXCR to reprocess the multiplex PCR reads, holding one entry per CDR3 protein. The sample lists nearly 350,000 distinct CDR3 sequences, about 19% occurring once. The input for sequencing was peripheral blood mononuclear cells (PBMCs), taken when the disease was refractory, from a patient treated with antithyroid drugs. The source of these receptors is a female donor with Graves disease.

This clonotype came up many times. The J gene is TRBJ2-2, the V gene TRBV11-2; D not certain. The germline V gene encodes CDR1 SGHAT and CDR2 FQNNGV. V was clipped by 4 bases and J by 4 bases, with 7 bases between them. The CDR3 is 13 amino acids. CDR3 nucleotides: TGTGCCAGCAGCTACCACGGCACCGGGGAGCTGTTTTTT. Its protein product is CASSYHGTGELFF.

This clonotype has a count of ten or more. The chain combines TRBV5-8 with TRBJ2-2, with a possible D match to TRBD2 (6 bases). The CDR3 sequence is 18 residues long. The germline V gene has CDR1 SGHTS and CDR2 YDEGEE. The V and J ends lost 5 bases and 2 bases respectively, with 22 bases between them. The CDR3 DNA reads as TGTGCCAGCAGAAACTTACCCGGGACTGCGGTAAACACCGGGGAGCTGTTTTTT. Translation: CASRNLPGTAVNTGELFF.

This clonotype was detected a few times. The chain carries TRBV7-9 and TRBJ1-1, with TRBD1 matching 11 bases. V shed 3 bases, J shed 3 bases, and the junction held 12 bases outside the gene matches. The V gene's germline CDR1 is SEHNR and CDR2 FQNEAQ (reference sequence). The CDR3 sequence is 18 residues long. CDR3 residues: CASSFLGRTGGLYTEAFF. CDR3 in DNA: TGTGCCAGCAGCTTTCTCGGTCGGACAGGGGGCCTTTACACTGAAGCTTTCTTT.

In this sample, this clonotype turned up a few times. The V gene is TRBV12-3 or TRBV12-4, the J gene TRBJ2-3, with a possible D match to TRBD1 (5 bases). The CDR3 has 15 amino acids. V shed 0 bases and J shed 3 bases, with 10 bases lying between them. The CDR3 DNA is TGTGCCAGCAGTTTAGCGGGCAGGGCGACAGATACGCAGTATTTT. This encodes CASSLAGRATDTQYF.

The V gene is TRBV18, the J gene TRBJ1-5, with no clear D. Germline V gives CDR1 KGHSH, CDR2 LQKENI. The V gene lost 4 bases and the J gene lost 2 bases, with 15 bases spanning the gap. The CDR3 sequence is 16 residues long. The CDR3 is CASSLSIQSGNQPQHF. The DNA for the CDR3 is TGTGCCAGCTCACTATCAATACAGAGTGGCAATCAGCCCCAGCATTTT.

The rearrangement joins TRBV6-4 to TRBJ1-2, with TRBD1 as a possible D gene (5 bases). Trimming cost V 8 bases and J 5 bases, with 12 bases left between them. The CDR3 is 12 residues long. Germline-derived CDR1 and CDR2 are MRHNA and SNTAGT. The CDR3 DNA follows: TGTGCCAGCTGCAGGGAAGGGTATGGCTACACCTTC. Residues: CASCREGYGYTF.

This clonotype was detected a few times. J is TRBJ1-2 and V is TRBV19, with D possibly matching TRBD1 (5 bases). CDR1 and CDR2 from the germline V gene are LNHDA and SQIVND (reference sequence). Deletions cut 7 bases from V and 8 bases from J, with 26 bases between. The length of the CDR3 is 16 residues. For the CDR3, the DNA is TGTGCCAGTAACTTTCAGGACACAAGGACTTGGCAAGGCTACACCTTC. Its translation is CASNFQDTRTWQGYTF.

This clonotype was seen once. The chain joins TRBV25-1 to TRBJ2-6; 8 bases line up with TRBD1. Per germline, CDR1 MGHDK and CDR2 SYGVNS. The CDR3 runs to 18 residues. V shed 5 bases and J 2 bases; nucleotides not matched to a gene: 11. The CDR3 loop reads CASSPGTPGGAGANVLTF. CDR3 sequence (DNA): TGTGCCAGCAGTCCCGGTACCCCAGGGGGCGCTGGGGCCAACGTCCTGACTTTC.